This passage covers 17 T cell receptor beta chains from one sample sequenced in a study of cytomegalovirus exposure and HLA in healthy donors. Use of 60 Vbeta and 13 Jbeta primers characterized the PCR. The data were produced by immunoSEQ multiplex PCR, yet TCRdb's version contains in-frame clones alone and is incomplete. The data contain about 78,000 clones, about 60% of them singletons. Sequencing was carried out using PBMCs. The receptors derive from a man aged 25-45 years in good health and CMV-seropositive.

The rearrangement joins TRBV25-1 to TRBJ1-6; 8 nucleotides align to TRBD1. The ends lost 8 bases at V and 14 bases at J; junction bases unmatched: 5. Germline CDR1 is MGHDK and CDR2 is SYGVNS. The CDR3 sequence is 11 residues long. DNA of the CDR3: TGTGCCAGCCCGGACAGGGCGGCCCTCCACTTT. This gives the protein CASPDRAALHF.

This chain links TRBV19 with TRBJ2-1; possible D gene TRBD2, 6 bases. This CDR3 comprises 16 residues. The germline gives CDR1 LNHDA, CDR2 SQIVND (reference sequence). V was cut by 0 bases and J by 2 bases, with 11 bases left in between. DNA for the CDR3: TGTGCCAGTAGTATAGATCTGAGGGAGGCCTACAATGAGCAGTTCTTC. Its translation: CASSIDLREAYNEQFF.

The rearrangement uses TRBV7-6 and TRBJ2-7, with 10 bases fitting TRBD1. The V gene end was trimmed by 5 bases and the J gene end by 5 bases; junction bases not matched to a gene: 6. Germline V gene data show CDR1 as SGHVS and CDR2 as FNYEAQ. This CDR3 comprises 14 residues. CDR3 nucleotides: TGTGCCAGCAGCAAGGACAGGGGGGGCAACGAGCAGTACTTC. Its protein is CASSKDRGGNEQYF.

This chain links TRBV6-5 with TRBJ2-4; a weak D match, TRBD2 (5 bases). V lost 6 bases and J lost 6, with 9 bases in between. Germline assignment: CDR1 MNHEY and CDR2 SVGAGI. CDR3 length: 12 amino acids. This CDR3 reads CASRGSGNIQYF. The CDR3 nucleotides are TGTGCCAGCAGGGGGAGTGGAAACATTCAGTACTTC.

The V and J genes are TRBV30 and TRBJ2-7; D perhaps matches TRBD1 (6 bases). CDR3 length: 13 amino acids. V lost 2 bases, J lost 7 bases, and 15 bases lay in between. Germline V CDR1 and CDR2: GTSNPN, SVGIG (reference sequence). CDR3 protein: CAWSKQGGLEQYF. The DNA of the CDR3 is TGTGCCTGGAGTAAGCAAGGGGGTCTTGAGCAGTACTTC.

This clone has just a few counts. The V call is TRBV9, the J call TRBJ1-4; 9 nucleotides align to TRBD1. In germline, CDR1 is SGDLS, CDR2 YYNGEE. The V segment lost 3 bases and the J segment 8 bases; nucleotides outside the gene matches: 5. This CDR3 contains 14 residues. The CDR3 region is CASSGTGVGEKLFF. CDR3 DNA sequence: TGTGCCAGCAGCGGGACAGGGGTGGGAGAAAAACTGTTTTTT.

The V and J genes are TRBV2 and TRBJ2-2; 8 bases are a match to TRBD1. The CDR3 spans 15 residues. Germline CDR1 SNHLY, CDR2 FYNNEI. The V segment lost 2 bases and the J segment 5 bases; nucleotides outside the gene matches: 4. CDR3 nucleotide sequence: TGTGCCAGCAGTGAACTTGGACAGGGAACCGGGGAGCTGTTTTTT. Translation: CASSELGQGTGELFF. Drawing the rest from reference TRBV2 and TRBJ2-2, the complete variable domain is EPEVTQTPSHQVTQMGQEVILRCVPISNHLYFYWYRQILGQKVEFLVSFYNNEISEKSEIFDDQFSVERPDGSNFTLKIRSTKLEDSAMYFCASSELGQGTGELFFGEGSRLTVL.

A few counts support this clone. The V and J genes are TRBV28 and TRBJ1-1, with 8 positions matching TRBD1. V lost 5 bases and J lost 5; bases outside the gene matches: 10. There are 15 residues in the CDR3. CDR1 is MDHEN and CDR2 is SYDVKM in the germline V gene. This CDR3 reads CASSKHGQGSTEAFF. CDR3 sequence (DNA): TGTGCCAGCAGTAAACACGGACAGGGTTCGACTGAAGCTTTCTTT.

The genes are TRBV4-1 and TRBJ2-6, with D possibly being TRBD2 (5 bases). The CDR3 runs to 18 residues. Trimming pared 1 base from V and 0 bases from J, leaving 13 bases between. The germline V gene has CDR1 MGHRA and CDR2 YSYEKL. CDR3 in amino acids: CASSQGQEEFSGANVLTF. The CDR3 DNA follows: TGCGCCAGCAGCCAAGGTCAGGAGGAGTTCTCTGGGGCCAACGTCCTGACTTTC.

This clone was seen only a few times. The V and J genes are TRBV4-2 and TRBJ1-1, with D unresolved. The CDR3 has 15 amino acids. Germline-derived CDR1 and CDR2 are LGHNA and YNFKEQ. V was shortened by 0 bases and J by 2 bases, with 10 bases between the two germline ends. The CDR3 DNA follows: TGTGCCAGCAGCCAAGATCCGGGGTTCAACACTGAAGCTTTCTTT. Translated, it gives CASSQDPGFNTEAFF.

The chain recombines TRBV19 with TRBJ2-3, with 9 bases aligning to TRBD1. Per germline, CDR1 LNHDA and CDR2 SQIVND (reference sequence). This CDR3 is built from 14 residues. The V gene end was trimmed by 6 bases and the J gene end by 4 bases; junction bases not matched to a gene: 5. The CDR3: CASRTGGGADTQYF. In DNA, the CDR3 is TGTGCCAGTAGAACAGGGGGCGGGGCAGATACGCAGTATTTT.

V is TRBV27 and J is TRBJ2-5; the match to TRBD2 covers 9 bases. The V gene end was trimmed by 5 bases and the J gene end by 5 bases; junction bases not matched to a gene: 9. Germline V gene data show CDR1 as MNHEY and CDR2 as SMNVEV (reference sequence). The CDR3 consists of 15 residues. As DNA, the CDR3 is TGTGCCAGCAGTAGCTGGCGGGAGGGCCGCGAGACCCAGTACTTC. Translation: CASSSWREGRETQYF.

The CDR3 sequence is CSAEGGRGDTQYF. As DNA, the CDR3 is TGCAGCGCGGAGGGGGGGCGAGGAGATACGCAGTATTTT. This rearrangement joins TRBV29-1 to TRBJ2-3; TRBD2 is a possible D gene (7 bases). V gave up 7 bases and J gave up 5 bases, with 16 bases separating them. CDR1 and CDR2 (germline): SQVTM, ANQGSEA. The CDR3 covers 13 residues.

This clone was counted only a few times. The rearrangement links TRBV19 to TRBJ2-1; 10 positions agree with TRBD1. This CDR3 contains 15 residues. J lost 0 bases, V lost 6 bases, and 2 bases had no gene match. Germline-derived CDR1 and CDR2 are LNHDA and SQIVND (reference sequence). The CDR3: CASRGQGSSYNEQFF. The CDR3 nucleotides read TGTGCCAGTAGGGGACAGGGGAGCTCCTACAATGAGCAGTTCTTC.

There are a few counts of this clone. The CDR3 DNA follows: TGTGCCAGCAGCTTGGGTAAGGGGATCGATGGCTACACCTTC. It is translated as CASSLGKGIDGYTF. This chain joins TRBV5-5 and TRBJ1-2; possibly TRBD1 for D (5 bases). Trimming took off 0 bases at V and 6 bases at J, with 12 bases between the two ends. The germline gives CDR1 SGHKS, CDR2 YYEKEE (reference sequence). The CDR3 covers 14 residues.

The table lists this clone with a few counts. V gene TRBV4-3 combines with J gene TRBJ1-3; D uncertain. The CDR3 has 13 residues. Trimming removed 1 base from V and 8 bases from J, with 9 bases in between. CDR1 and CDR2 from the germline V gene are LGHNA and YSLEER. The CDR3 is CASSQGVEDTIYF. CDR3 DNA: TGCGCCAGCAGCCAAGGGGTGGAGGACACCATATATTTT.

This clone was recorded a few times. The V gene is TRBV5-1, the J gene TRBJ2-5, with 8 bases fitting TRBD2. With 0 bases clipped from V and 5 bases from J, the junction kept 6 bases outside the gene matches. Germline V gene lookup returns CDR1 SGHRS and CDR2 YFSETQ. The CDR3 covers 15 residues. In nucleotides, the CDR3 is TGCGCCAGCAGCTTGGCCGGGGGGGCTATGGAGACCCAGTACTTC. Amino acid sequence: CASSLAGGAMETQYF.